This entry lists 15 T cell receptor beta chains sequenced from one sample in a study of cytomegalovirus exposure and HLA in healthy donors (dated by TCRdb to the late 2010s). The library came from the immunoSEQ multiplex PCR assay. The multiplex PCR relied on a mix of 60 forward primers for TCR Vbeta segments and 13 reverse primers for TCR Jbeta segments. TCRdb mirrors the immuneACCESS table, restricted to in-frame sequences. Some clones are absent from its copies; in checked studies, under half trace to an unresolved V gene, and the reason for the others is unknown. The sample table shows about 110,000 clones, and 71% are seen once. 2.8% of the sample is held by the ten biggest clonotypes. The sequenced material came from PBMCs. These TCRs come from a female donor in good health and CMV-seronegative.

V is TRBV2 and J is TRBJ1-1, with D possibly being TRBD1 (6 bases). There are 14 residues in the CDR3. V lost 6 bases to trimming and J lost 3 bases, with 14 bases between them. Germline loops: CDR1 SNHLY, CDR2 FYNNEI. The CDR3 coding sequence is TGTGCCAGCAGACCTACAGGGCCCCACACTGAAGCTTTCTTT. It is translated as CASRPTGPHTEAFF.

The chain carries TRBV4-1 and TRBJ2-3; 12 bases map to TRBD2. After removal of 7 bases from V and 4 bases from J, the junction contained 6 bases not matched to a gene. The length of the CDR3 is 15 residues. Germline-derived CDR1 and CDR2 are MGHRA and YSYEKL. CDR3 sequence: CASTQGLAGSDTQYF. The CDR3 nucleotides are TGCGCCAGCACCCAGGGACTAGCGGGTTCAGATACGCAGTATTTT.

This clone turned up a few times. In DNA form, the CDR3 reads TGCGCCAGCAGCTTGGGACAGGGCCCTAGCACAGATACGCAGTATTTT. Its translation: CASSLGQGPSTDTQYF. The chain links TRBV5-1 to TRBJ2-3; 7 nucleotides line up with TRBD1. V dropped 0 bases and J dropped 0; count of bases not matched to a gene: 4. Germline V gene lookup returns CDR1 SGHRS and CDR2 YFSETQ. This CDR3 region has 16 residues.

The chain uses TRBV6-1 and TRBJ1-2; D is undetermined. Per the germline V gene, CDR1 is MNHNS and CDR2 is SASEGT. V was pared by 4 bases and J by 8 bases, with 11 bases between. The CDR3 is made up of 12 amino acids. CDR3 bases: TGTGCCAGCAGTGTCGCAGGAAGCGGCTACACCTTC. Translating gives CASSVAGSGYTF.

CDR3 sequence (DNA): TGTGCCAGCAGCCCCCTAGGAGGGTTTAGCAATCAGCCCCAGCATTTT. Encoded protein: CASSPLGGFSNQPQHF. The chain joins TRBV7-2 to TRBJ1-5; D not certain. V was cut by 5 bases and J by 0 bases, with 14 bases left in between. The CDR3 contains 16 residues. Germline V gene lookup returns CDR1 SGHTA and CDR2 FQGNSA.

This clone occurred a few times. V and J are TRBV6-6 and TRBJ2-5; 7 bases fit TRBD1. J gave up 5 bases and V 3 bases, and 9 bases lay outside the gene matches. Germline CDR1 and CDR2: MNHNY and SVGAGI (reference sequence). The length of the CDR3 is 15 residues. The DNA of the CDR3 is TGTGCCAGCAGTTATTCCCGACAGGGCGCTGAGACCCAGTACTTC. Its protein product is CASSYSRQGAETQYF.

There are a few counts of this clone. The chain combines TRBV10-3 with TRBJ1-2, with a possible D match to TRBD1 (6 bases). Deletions cut 3 bases from V and 4 bases from J, with 12 bases between. CDR1 is ENHRY and CDR2 is SYGVKD in the germline V gene. This CDR3 is 14 amino acids long. CDR3 region: CAISDGGAFYGYTF. The CDR3 nucleotides are TGTGCCATCAGTGACGGGGGGGCTTTCTATGGCTACACCTTC.

The V gene is TRBV5-1, the J gene TRBJ2-1; the D gene is possibly TRBD2 (6 bases). This CDR3 has 16 amino acids. Germline CDR1 and CDR2: SGHRS and YFSETQ. Between the trimmed V and J ends, which lost 2 bases and 10 bases, there was a span of 22 bases. CDR3 amino acids: CASSFGRSGGVKEQFF. CDR3 coding DNA: TGCGCCAGCAGCTTCGGACGGAGCGGAGGGGTCAAGGAGCAGTTCTTC. The whole variable domain, remainder taken from reference TRBV5-1 and TRBJ2-1, is KAGVTQTPRYLIKTRGQQVTLSCSPISGHRSVSWYQQTPGQGLQFLFEYFSETQRNKGNFPGRFSGRQFSNSRSEMNVSTLELGDSALYLCASSFGRSGGVKEQFFGPGTRLTVL.

V is TRBV7-9 and J is TRBJ2-1; 10 positions agree with TRBD2. Germline loops: CDR1 SEHNR, CDR2 FQNEAQ (reference sequence). J was trimmed by 7 bases and V by 3 bases; bases with no gene match: 12. This CDR3 spans 17 amino acids. CDR3 sequence (DNA): TGTGCCAGCAGCTTGTTCGGCAGGAGCGGGAGGGCGAATGAGCAGTTCTTC. Its protein is CASSLFGRSGRANEQFF.

Notes on this clone: The same CDR3 arises from other DNA sequences in this sample as well. The V call is TRBV5-5, the J call TRBJ2-5; 9 positions agree with TRBD2. Per germline, CDR1 SGHKS and CDR2 YYEKEE (reference sequence). The J segment lost 2 bases and the V segment lost 0 bases, leaving 2 bases of the junction unmatched. This CDR3 is 15 amino acids long. The CDR3 nucleotides are TGTGCCAGCAGCTTGGGTCTAGCGGGACAAGAGACCCAGTACTTC. It translates to CASSLGLAGQETQYF.

The chain couples TRBV30 to TRBJ1-1; D possibly corresponds to TRBD1 (6 bases). V was cut by 3 bases and J by 1 base, with 15 bases left in between. This CDR3 has 15 residues. Germline-derived CDR1 and CDR2 are GTSNPN and SVGIG (reference sequence). This chain's CDR3 is CAWSPLDRRNTEAFF. The CDR3 DNA is TGTGCCTGGAGCCCTCTAGACAGGAGGAACACTGAAGCTTTCTTT.

The J gene is TRBJ2-7, the V gene TRBV2, with 9 bases lining up with TRBD2. The V segment lost 2 bases and the J segment 7 bases; nucleotides outside the gene matches: 9. Germline CDR1 reads SNHLY; CDR2 reads FYNNEI. This CDR3 is built from 15 residues. In nucleotides, the CDR3 is TGTGCCAGCAGTGAATGGAGCGGGAGGAACCGGGAGCAGTACTTC. Translating it yields CASSEWSGRNREQYF.

The rearrangement links TRBV29-1 to TRBJ2-1; 9 bases align to TRBD2. The J segment lost 6 bases and the V segment lost 7 bases, leaving 7 bases of the junction unmatched. CDR3 size: 13 residues. The germline gives CDR1 SQVTM, CDR2 ANQGSEA. The CDR3 DNA reads as TGCAGCGCCGAAGCGGGAGGACCCAATGAGCAGTTCTTC. Its protein product is CSAEAGGPNEQFF.

This clone was detected once. The genes are TRBV14 and TRBJ2-7; 9 bases align to TRBD2. The CDR3 contains 16 residues. CDR1 SGHDN and CDR2 FVKESK come from the germline V gene. J gave up 1 base and V 4 bases, and 8 bases lay outside the gene matches. The CDR3 DNA is TGTGCCAGCAGCCTAAGGGCGACTAGCGGTTCCTACGAGCAGTACTTC. Translation: CASSLRATSGSYEQYF.

The chain recombines TRBV5-4 with TRBJ2-3; TRBD2 matches 7 bases. Trimming at V came to 0 bases and at J to 1 base, leaving 2 bases not matched to a gene. This CDR3 has 15 residues. Germline V gene data show CDR1 as SGHNT and CDR2 as YYREEE (reference sequence). The CDR3 loop reads CASSLVSGGTDTQYF. In nucleotides, the CDR3 is TGTGCCAGCAGCTTGGTCAGCGGGGGCACAGATACGCAGTATTTT.